The present entry profiles one T cell receptor beta chain with its context. Its antigen is currently unknown. This sample is drawn from a study of T cells in Graves' hyperthyroidism and ophthalmopathy. Study-level results: The majority of expanded thyroid clonotypes above 0.001 also appeared in blood. A model of 13 V-J pairs discriminated ophthalmopathy from stable hyperthyroidism.

The CDR3 contains 16 residues. Per the germline V gene, CDR1 is MDHEN and CDR2 is SYDVKM. Trimming cost V 3 bases and J 5 bases, with 16 bases left between them. RNA transcripts gave rise to amplified TCR beta CDR3 regions. The study used the HTBI primer set for a first-round RT-PCR of the TCR CDR3. MiXCR, applied by TCRdb to the multiplex PCR reads, yields one record per CDR3 protein. The table records about 640,000 distinct CDR3 sequences, less than 25% of them present only once. Orbital computed tomography, thyroid ultrasound, serum thyroxine and TRAb, and clinical symptoms together informed the diagnoses.

The V call is TRBV28, the J call TRBJ2-2; tentatively, D is TRBD2 (6 bases). Sequencing input: blood. The clonotype comes from a man aged 30 to 39 with Graves' ophthalmopathy. The CDR3: CASSFPRGAGTGELFF. The CDR3 DNA follows: TGTGCCAGCAGTTTCCCCCGAGGGGCGGGAACCGGGGAGCTGTTTTTT.